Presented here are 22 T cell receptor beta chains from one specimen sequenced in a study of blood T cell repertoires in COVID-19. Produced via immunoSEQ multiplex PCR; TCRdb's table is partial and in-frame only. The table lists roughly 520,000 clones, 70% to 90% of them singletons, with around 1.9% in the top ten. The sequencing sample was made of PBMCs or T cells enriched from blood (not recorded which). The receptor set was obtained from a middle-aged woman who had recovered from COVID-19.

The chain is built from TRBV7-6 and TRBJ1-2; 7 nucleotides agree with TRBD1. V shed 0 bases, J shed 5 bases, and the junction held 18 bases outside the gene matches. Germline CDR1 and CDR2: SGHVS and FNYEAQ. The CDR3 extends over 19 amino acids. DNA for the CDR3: TGTGCCAGCAGCTTAGCCCGGGGGCAGGGGGTATCATATGAGTATGGCTACACCTTC. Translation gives CASSLARGQGVSYEYGYTF.

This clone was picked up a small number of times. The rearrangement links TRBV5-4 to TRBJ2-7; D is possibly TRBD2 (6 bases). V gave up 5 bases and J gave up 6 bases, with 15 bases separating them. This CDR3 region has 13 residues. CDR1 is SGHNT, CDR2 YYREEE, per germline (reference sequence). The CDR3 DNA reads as TGTGCCAGCAGAGAGGCCGGAGGGGCCGAGCAGTACTTC. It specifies CASREAGGAEQYF.

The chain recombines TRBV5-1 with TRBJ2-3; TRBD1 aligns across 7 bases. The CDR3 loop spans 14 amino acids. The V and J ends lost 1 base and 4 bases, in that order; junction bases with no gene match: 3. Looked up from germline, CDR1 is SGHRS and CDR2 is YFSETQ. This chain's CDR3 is CASSLSQGADTQYF. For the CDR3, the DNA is TGCGCCAGCAGCTTGTCGCAGGGGGCAGATACGCAGTATTTT.

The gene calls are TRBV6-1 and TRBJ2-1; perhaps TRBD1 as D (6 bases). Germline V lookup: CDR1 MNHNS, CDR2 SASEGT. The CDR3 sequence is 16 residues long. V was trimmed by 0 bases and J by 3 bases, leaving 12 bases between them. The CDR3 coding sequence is TGTGCCAGCAGTGAAGCGCTTCGGACAGTCTACAATGAGCAGTTCTTC. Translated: CASSEALRTVYNEQFF.

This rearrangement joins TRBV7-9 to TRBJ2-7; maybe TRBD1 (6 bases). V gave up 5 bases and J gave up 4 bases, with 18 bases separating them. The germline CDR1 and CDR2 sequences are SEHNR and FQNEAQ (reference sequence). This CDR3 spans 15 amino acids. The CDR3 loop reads CASSEQDSPKYEQYF. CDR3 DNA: TGTGCCAGCAGCGAACAGGACAGCCCGAAATACGAGCAGTACTTC.

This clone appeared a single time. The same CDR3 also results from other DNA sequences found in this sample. CDR3 coding DNA: TGCAGCGTTGAGTCGGACTCCAATCAGCCCCAGCATTTT. It yields the protein CSVESDSNQPQHF. The genes are TRBV29-1 and TRBJ1-5; D not certain. The CDR3 runs 13 residues. V was cut by 3 bases and J by 3 bases, with 9 bases left in between. Germline values: CDR1 SQVTM, CDR2 ANQGSEA.

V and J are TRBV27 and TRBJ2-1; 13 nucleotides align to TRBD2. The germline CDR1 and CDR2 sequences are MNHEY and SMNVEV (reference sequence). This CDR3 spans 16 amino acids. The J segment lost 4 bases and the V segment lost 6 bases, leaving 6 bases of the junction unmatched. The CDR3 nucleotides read TGTGCCAGCAGCCAAGGACTAGCGGGAGTTTACAATGAGCAGTTCTTC. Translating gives CASSQGLAGVYNEQFF.

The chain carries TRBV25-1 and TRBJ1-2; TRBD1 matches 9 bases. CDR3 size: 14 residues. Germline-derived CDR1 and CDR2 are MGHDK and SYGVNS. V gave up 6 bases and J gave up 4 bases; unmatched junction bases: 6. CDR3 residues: CASSRTGDGYGYTF. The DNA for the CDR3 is TGTGCCAGCAGCCGGACAGGGGATGGCTATGGCTACACCTTC.

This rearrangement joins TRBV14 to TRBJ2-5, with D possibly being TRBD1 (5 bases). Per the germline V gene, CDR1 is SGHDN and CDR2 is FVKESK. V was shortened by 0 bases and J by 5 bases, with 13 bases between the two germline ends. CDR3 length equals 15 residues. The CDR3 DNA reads TGTGCCAGCAGCCAAGAATTTGCAGGGATGGAGACCCAGTACTTC. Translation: CASSQEFAGMETQYF.

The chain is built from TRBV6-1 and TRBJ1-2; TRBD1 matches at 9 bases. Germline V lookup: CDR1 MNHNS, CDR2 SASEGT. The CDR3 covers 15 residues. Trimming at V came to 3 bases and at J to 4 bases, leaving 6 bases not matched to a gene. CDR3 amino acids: CASSDPGQGPYGYTF. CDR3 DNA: TGTGCCAGCAGTGACCCGGGACAGGGTCCCTATGGCTACACCTTC.

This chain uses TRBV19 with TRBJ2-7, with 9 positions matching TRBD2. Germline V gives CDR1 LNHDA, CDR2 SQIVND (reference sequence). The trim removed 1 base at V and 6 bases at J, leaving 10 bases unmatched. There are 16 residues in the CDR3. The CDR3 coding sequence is TGTGCCAGTAGTATAGGTGGACTAGCGATCTCGGGCGAGCAGTACTTC. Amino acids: CASSIGGLAISGEQYF.

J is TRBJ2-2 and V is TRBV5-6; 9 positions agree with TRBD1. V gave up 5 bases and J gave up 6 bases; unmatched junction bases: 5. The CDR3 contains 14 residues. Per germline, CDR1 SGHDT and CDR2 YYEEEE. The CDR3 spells CASSDWTGAGELFF. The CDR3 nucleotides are TGTGCCAGCAGTGATTGGACAGGGGCCGGGGAGCTGTTTTTT.

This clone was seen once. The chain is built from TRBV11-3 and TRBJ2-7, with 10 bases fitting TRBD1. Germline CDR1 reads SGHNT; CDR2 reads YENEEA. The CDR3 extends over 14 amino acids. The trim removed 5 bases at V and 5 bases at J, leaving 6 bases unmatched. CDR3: CASSPRDRGNEQYF. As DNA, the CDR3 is TGTGCCAGCAGCCCCCGGGACAGGGGCAACGAGCAGTACTTC.

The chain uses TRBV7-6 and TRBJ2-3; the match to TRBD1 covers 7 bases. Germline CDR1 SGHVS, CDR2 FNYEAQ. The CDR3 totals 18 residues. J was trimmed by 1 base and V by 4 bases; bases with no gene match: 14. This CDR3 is CASSSRGLTGYGTDTQYF. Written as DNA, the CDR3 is TGTGCCAGCAGCTCCAGGGGATTGACAGGGTACGGCACAGATACGCAGTATTTT. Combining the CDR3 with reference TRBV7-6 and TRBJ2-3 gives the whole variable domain GAGVSQSPRYKVTKRGQDVALRCDPISGHVSLYWYRQALGQGPEFLTYFNYEAQQDKSGLPNDRFSAERPEGSISTLTIQRTEQRDSAMYRCASSSRGLTGYGTDTQYFGPGTRLTVL.

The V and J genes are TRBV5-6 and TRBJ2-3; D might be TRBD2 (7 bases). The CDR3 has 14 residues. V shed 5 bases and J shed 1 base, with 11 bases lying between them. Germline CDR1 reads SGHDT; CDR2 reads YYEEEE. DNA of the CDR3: TGTGCCAGCAGACGGGGGGCCGGCACAGATACGCAGTATTTT. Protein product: CASRRGAGTDTQYF. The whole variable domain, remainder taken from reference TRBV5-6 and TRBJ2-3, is DAGVTQSPTHLIKTRGQQVTLRCSPKSGHDTVSWYQQALGQGPQFIFQYYEEEERQRGNFPDRFSGHQFPNYSSELNVNALLLGDSALYLCASRRGAGTDTQYFGPGTRLTVL.

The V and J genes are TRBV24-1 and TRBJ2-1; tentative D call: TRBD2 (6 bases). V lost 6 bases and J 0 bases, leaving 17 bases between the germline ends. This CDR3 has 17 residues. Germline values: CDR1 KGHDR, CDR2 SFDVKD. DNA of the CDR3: TGTGCCACCAGTTCGCCTAGCGACGGCAGCTCCTACAATGAGCAGTTCTTC. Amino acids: CATSSPSDGSSYNEQFF.

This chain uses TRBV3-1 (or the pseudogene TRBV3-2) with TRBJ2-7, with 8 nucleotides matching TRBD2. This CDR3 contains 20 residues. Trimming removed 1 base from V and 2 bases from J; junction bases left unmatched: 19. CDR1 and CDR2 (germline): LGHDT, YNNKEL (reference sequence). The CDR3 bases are TGTGCCAGCAGCCAAGGCGGACTGCGAATGGAGCTAGCGGGTACCTACGAGCAGTACTTC. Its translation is CASSQGGLRMELAGTYEQYF.

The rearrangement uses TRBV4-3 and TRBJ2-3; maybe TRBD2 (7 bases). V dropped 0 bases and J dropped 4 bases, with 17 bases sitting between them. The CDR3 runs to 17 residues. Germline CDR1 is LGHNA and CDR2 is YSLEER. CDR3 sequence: CASSQDGRGAGADTQYF. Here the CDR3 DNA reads TGCGCCAGCAGCCAAGATGGTCGGGGGGCAGGAGCAGATACGCAGTATTTT.

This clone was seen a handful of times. CDR3 DNA: TGCAGTGCTAGTAGCGGGAGCTACGAGCAGTACTTC. Its protein product is CSASSGSYEQYF. The chain employs TRBV20-1 and TRBJ2-7, with 9 bases lining up with TRBD2. V was clipped by 3 bases and J by 3 bases; unmatched bases: 0. Per the germline V gene, CDR1 is DFQATT and CDR2 is SNEGSKA (reference sequence). The CDR3 covers 12 residues.

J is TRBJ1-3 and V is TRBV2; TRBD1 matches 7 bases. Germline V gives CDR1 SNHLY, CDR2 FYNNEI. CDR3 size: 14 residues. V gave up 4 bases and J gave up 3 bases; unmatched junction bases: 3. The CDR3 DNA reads TGTGCCAGCAGTGGACAGGGAGGTGGAAACACCATATATTTT. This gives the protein CASSGQGGGNTIYF.

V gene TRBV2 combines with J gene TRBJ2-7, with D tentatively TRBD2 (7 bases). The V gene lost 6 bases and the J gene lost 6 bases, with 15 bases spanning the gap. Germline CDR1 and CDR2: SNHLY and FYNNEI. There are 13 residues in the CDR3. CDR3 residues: CASRRGEGVEQYF. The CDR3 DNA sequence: TGTGCCAGCAGGAGGGGGGAGGGGGTCGAGCAGTACTTC.

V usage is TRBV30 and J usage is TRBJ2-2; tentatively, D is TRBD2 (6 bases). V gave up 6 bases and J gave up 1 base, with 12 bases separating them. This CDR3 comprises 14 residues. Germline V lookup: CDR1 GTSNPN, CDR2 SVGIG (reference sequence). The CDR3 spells CACYRDWNTGELFF. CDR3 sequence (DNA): TGTGCCTGTTACCGGGACTGGAACACCGGGGAGCTGTTTTTT.